A single sample gave rise to the 8 T cell receptor beta chains below, sequenced in a study of T-cell reconstitution after alpha-beta-depleted transplantation in children. A library of TCRbeta sequences, prepared with unique molecular identifiers, was generated. One entry per CDR3 protein results from TCRdb running MiXCR on the PCR reads. The sample lists 110,000 or so distinct CDR3 sequences, almost 6.5% occurring once. The specimen was PBMCs, mostly from graft donor cells, collected 360 days after TCRalphabeta/CD19-depleted stem cell transplant. Receptors originate from a male patient aged 2-15 years who had a stem cell transplant for acute lymphoblastic leukemia, so the T cells may come from the graft donor.

This rearrangement joins TRBV20-1 to TRBJ2-7, with 10 bases that match TRBD1. Trimming at V came to 3 bases and at J to 1 base, leaving 6 bases not matched to a gene. The CDR3 contains 15 residues. The germline V gene encodes CDR1 DFQATT and CDR2 SNEGSKA (reference sequence). CDR3 bases: TGCAGTGCTAGCGACGGACAGGGGGTATCCTACGAGCAGTACTTC. It specifies CSASDGQGVSYEQYF.

This clonotype was found many times. The chain couples TRBV28 to TRBJ2-3; 10 bases map to TRBD1. Looked up from germline, CDR1 is MDHEN and CDR2 is SYDVKM. The CDR3 contains 15 residues. Trimming cost V 3 bases and J 6 bases; bases outside gene matches: 6. The CDR3 DNA follows: TGTGCCAGCAGTTTCGGGACAGGGGTCCAGGATACGCAGTATTTT. Its protein product is CASSFGTGVQDTQYF.

The chain employs TRBV25-1 and TRBJ2-2, with 13 nucleotides matching TRBD2. The ends lost 5 bases at V and 5 bases at J; junction bases unmatched: 5. CDR3 size: 16 residues. Germline V gene lookup returns CDR1 MGHDK and CDR2 SYGVNS. The CDR3: CASSTTSGGGTGELFF. In nucleotides, the CDR3 is TGTGCCAGCAGTACTACTAGCGGGGGGGGTACCGGGGAGCTGTTTTTT. The full variable domain, with the rest looked up from reference TRBV25-1 and TRBJ2-2, is EADIYQTPRYLVIGTGKKITLECSQTMGHDKMYWYQQDPGMELHLIHYSYGVNSTEKGDLSSESTVSRIRTEHFPLTLESARPSHTSQYLCASSTTSGGGTGELFFGEGSRLTVL.

This clonotype was seen many times. The chain combines TRBV7-2 with TRBJ2-4; unclear D gene. Trimming stripped 5 bases from V and 0 bases from J, with 14 bases between. The germline V gene has CDR1 SGHTA and CDR2 FQGNSA. The CDR3 is made up of 16 amino acids. As DNA, the CDR3 is TGTGCCAGCAGCGGCAAACACCTCTTAGCCAAAAACATTCAGTACTTC. Encoded protein: CASSGKHLLAKNIQYF.

This clonotype has a count of ten or more. The gene calls are TRBV5-1 and TRBJ2-7; D remains unclear. Trimming took off 1 base at V and 2 bases at J, with 4 bases between the two ends. Germline V gene lookup returns CDR1 SGHRS and CDR2 YFSETQ. This CDR3 has 12 residues. DNA for the CDR3: TGCGCCAGCAGCTTGCCCGCCTACGAGCAGTACTTC. This translates into CASSLPAYEQYF.

There are many counts of this clonotype. The gene calls are TRBV27 and TRBJ2-2; D uncertain. The CDR3 covers 15 residues. Germline V lookup: CDR1 MNHEY, CDR2 SMNVEV (reference sequence). Trimming shortened V by 3 bases and J by 8 bases, and 16 bases separated the two germline ends. CDR3 loop: CASSFSKGIKGELFF. The CDR3 nucleotides read TGTGCCAGCAGTTTTTCAAAAGGCATTAAGGGGGAGCTGTTTTTT.

The rearrangement uses TRBV9 and TRBJ2-1; 10 bases line up with TRBD2. The CDR3 length is 19 residues. Germline V CDR1 and CDR2: SGDLS, YYNGEE. Trimming cost V 0 bases and J 7 bases; bases outside gene matches: 16. CDR3 residues: CASSVAVASGSTQQNEQFF. Written as DNA, the CDR3 is TGTGCCAGCAGCGTAGCTGTGGCTAGCGGGAGCACCCAGCAGAATGAGCAGTTCTTC.

This clonotype was seen at least ten times. The rearrangement uses TRBV11-2 and TRBJ2-7; D is unresolved. Trimming left V 7 bases short and J 2 bases short, with 18 bases between. CDR1 and CDR2 from the germline V gene are SGHAT and FQNNGV. CDR3 length: 15 residues. The CDR3 bases are TGTGCCAGCAATCCTCGGGCCGGAGTAGCCTACGAGCAGTACTTC. Translated, it gives CASNPRAGVAYEQYF. The full variable domain, its missing parts supplied by reference TRBV11-2 and TRBJ2-7, is EAGVAQSPRYKIIEKRQSVAFWCNPISGHATLYWYQQILGQGPKLLIQFQNNGVVDDSQLPKDRFSAERLKGVDSTLKIQPAKLEDSAVYLCASNPRAGVAYEQYFGPGTRLTVT.